These 9 T cell receptor beta chains share one sample of origin, sequenced in a study of blood T cell repertoires in COVID-19. TCRdb keeps only in-frame clones here, not all; method: immunoSEQ multiplex PCR. The table includes some 48,000 clones, more than 70% detected once. The sequencing sample was made of peripheral blood. The receptors come from a human donor in a cohort sampled during active COVID-19.

V usage is TRBV27 and J usage is TRBJ2-7; 8 bases are shared with TRBD1. V shed 3 bases and J 2 bases; nucleotides not matched to a gene: 12. The CDR3 runs 17 residues. CDR1 and CDR2 (germline): MNHEY, SMNVEV (reference sequence). This CDR3 is CASSFSRRADRAYEQYF. The CDR3 nucleotides are TGTGCCAGCAGTTTCTCACGTAGGGCGGACAGGGCCTACGAGCAGTACTTC.

The V call is TRBV21-1, the J call TRBJ1-5; the DNA was not used to check the table's D call, TRBD1. TRBV21-1 has pseudogene status. This CDR3 is 21 amino acids long. CDR3 residues: CASRVGRTGCVGLTSNQPQHF. The CDR3 nucleotides are TGTGCCAGCAGGGTGGGAAGGACAGGGTGTGTAGGGTTGACTAGCAATCAGCCCCAGCATTTT.

This chain connects TRBV19 to TRBJ1-4; tentatively, D is TRBD1 (6 bases). The CDR3 length is 18 residues. CDR1 and CDR2 from the germline V gene are LNHDA and SQIVND (reference sequence). V lost 0 bases and J 10 bases, leaving 24 bases between the germline ends. Here the CDR3 reads CASSIDGQPRPIMGKLFF. The CDR3 DNA reads as TGTGCCAGTAGTATAGACGGACAGCCGAGGCCAATAATGGGAAAACTGTTTTTT.

The rearrangement links TRBV27 to TRBJ2-7; 7 bases map to TRBD2. J was trimmed by 6 bases and V by 7 bases; bases with no gene match: 9. The CDR3 extends over 13 amino acids. Germline V gives CDR1 MNHEY, CDR2 SMNVEV (reference sequence). The CDR3 DNA reads as TGTGCCAGCACGGCCGCGGGAGTCTGCGAGCAGTACTTC. Translating it yields CASTAAGVCEQYF.

The V call is TRBV3-1 (or the pseudogene TRBV3-2), the J call TRBJ2-1, with 8 bases matching TRBD1. V was pared by 2 bases and J by 9 bases, with 9 bases of the junction left unmatched. Germline V gives CDR1 LGHDT, CDR2 YNNKEL (reference sequence). CDR3 length equals 15 residues. CDR3 residues: CASSQIQQGVFEQFF. CDR3 sequence (DNA): TGTGCCAGCAGCCAAATACAACAGGGGGTCTTTGAGCAGTTCTTC.

The chain joins TRBV29-1 to TRBJ2-7; the D gene is possibly TRBD2 (5 bases). CDR3 length: 13 residues. Trimming stripped 4 bases from V and 0 bases from J, with 10 bases between. CDR1 SQVTM and CDR2 ANQGSEA come from the germline V gene. The CDR3 coding sequence is TGCAGCGTTGTTAGGGAGTACTCCTACGAGCAGTACTTC. Its translation: CSVVREYSYEQYF.

V is TRBV10-3 and J is TRBJ2-7; 9 nucleotides agree with TRBD1. Germline-derived CDR1 and CDR2 are ENHRY and SYGVKD. Losses at the gene ends were 4 bases for V and 2 bases for J; bases not matched to a gene: 6. The length of the CDR3 is 15 residues. The CDR3 sequence: CAISGGDRAAYEQYF. The CDR3 DNA sequence: TGTGCCATCAGTGGGGGGGACAGGGCAGCCTACGAGCAGTACTTC.

This chain uses TRBV6-5 with TRBJ2-3; no definite D call. Germline loops: CDR1 MNHEY, CDR2 SVGAGI. The CDR3 consists of 11 residues. DNA of the CDR3: TGTGCATCCTCCTCGGCAGATACGCAGTATTTT. Translation: CASSSADTQYF.

The rearrangement uses TRBV11-2 and TRBJ2-1, with TRBD2 as a possible D gene (6 bases). The germline CDR1 and CDR2 sequences are SGHAT and FQNNGV. The germline V and J ends were trimmed by 4 bases and 9 bases, with 7 bases remaining between them. The CDR3 totals 11 residues. The CDR3 DNA reads as TGTGCCAGCAGCTACGGGGGTGAGCAGTTCTTC. Amino acid sequence: CASSYGGEQFF.